Presented here are 26 T cell receptor beta chains from one specimen sequenced in a study of T cells in Graves' hyperthyroidism and ophthalmopathy. Amplified TCR beta CDR3 regions came from RNA transcripts. A first-round RT-PCR of the TCR CDR3 used the HTBI primer set. Each CDR3 protein is one row after TCRdb ran MiXCR on the multiplex PCR reads. Among hundreds of thousands of distinct CDR3 sequences listed, 22% were seen once. The sample comprised blood. Source of these receptors: a man aged 25-45 years with Graves' ophthalmopathy.

V and J are TRBV4-2 and TRBJ2-7; no clear D. The CDR3 is 15 amino acids. V dropped 1 base and J dropped 5 bases, with 15 bases sitting between them. Germline-derived CDR1 and CDR2 are LGHNA and YNFKEQ. The chain's CDR3 is CASSQVSDPPNEQYF. The CDR3 DNA is TGTGCCAGCAGCCAAGTATCGGACCCTCCCAACGAGCAGTACTTC.

The rearrangement joins TRBV4-1 to TRBJ2-2; no firm D call. Germline-derived CDR1 and CDR2 are MGHRA and YSYEKL. This CDR3 spans 16 amino acids. Deletions cut 0 bases from V and 8 bases from J, with 16 bases between. CDR3 coding DNA: TGCGCCAGCAGCCAAGATGCAGGATGGTTTAGGGGGGAGCTGTTTTTT. Its translation: CASSQDAGWFRGELFF.

The V and J genes are TRBV7-3 and TRBJ1-5; tentatively, D is TRBD1 (6 bases). V shed 6 bases and J shed 4 bases, with 13 bases lying between them. The CDR3 contains 14 residues. Per the germline V gene, CDR1 is SGHTA and CDR2 is FQGTGA. The CDR3 loop reads CASRAGTPNQPQHF. The CDR3 nucleotides read TGTGCCAGCAGAGCCGGGACACCTAATCAGCCCCAGCATTTT.

The rearrangement uses TRBV18 and TRBJ2-7; 7 bases fit TRBD1. V gave up 3 bases and J gave up 3 bases; unmatched junction bases: 8. The CDR3 covers 15 residues. Germline loops: CDR1 KGHSH, CDR2 LQKENI. The CDR3 DNA reads TGTGCCAGCTCACCGGTGAGGGACAGTTTCTACGAGCAGTACTTC. Translation gives CASSPVRDSFYEQYF.

The V call is TRBV7-9, the J call TRBJ2-7; 7 bases map to TRBD2. The CDR3 extends over 16 amino acids. V trimming: 4 bases; J trimming: 0 bases; junction bases outside the gene matches: 9. Per the germline V gene, CDR1 is SEHNR and CDR2 is FQNEAQ (reference sequence). The CDR3 sequence is CASSSPAGGSSYEQYF. The CDR3, as DNA: TGTGCCAGCAGCTCCCCGGCCGGCGGGAGCTCCTACGAGCAGTACTTC.

This clonotype was seen a few times. CDR3 bases: TGCGCCAGCACCACCTCCCGACAGGGACGGACTGAAGCTTTCTTT. This translates into CASTTSRQGRTEAFF. The rearrangement links TRBV10-2 to TRBJ1-1; TRBD1 agrees at 7 bases. Trimming at V came to 7 bases and at J to 5 bases, leaving 13 bases not matched to a gene. The CDR3 is made up of 15 amino acids. Per the germline V gene, CDR1 is WSHSY and CDR2 is SAAADI.

This clonotype appeared many times. V is TRBV11-2 and J is TRBJ1-6; D is unclear. CDR3 length: 16 amino acids. With 0 bases removed from V and 0 bases from J, the gap between germline ends came to 6 bases. Germline V gene lookup returns CDR1 SGHAT and CDR2 FQNNGV. CDR3 DNA: TGTGCCAGCAGCTTAGAACACAGCTCCTATAATTCACCCCTCCACTTT. Protein sequence: CASSLEHSSYNSPLHF.

There are many counts of this clonotype. The chain uses TRBV9 and TRBJ2-5; TRBD2 aligns across 7 bases. The germline CDR1 and CDR2 sequences are SGDLS and YYNGEE. The CDR3 is 19 residues long. V dropped 6 bases and J dropped 2; count of bases not matched to a gene: 22. The CDR3 DNA is TGTGCCAGCATGAGGACTAGGTTTGGGGCGGGGCCACCTCAAGAGACCCAGTACTTC. This translates into CASMRTRFGAGPPQETQYF. The full variable domain, rest sourced from reference TRBV9 and TRBJ2-5, is DSGVTQTPKHLITATGQRVTLRCSPRSGDLSVYWYQQSLDQGLQFLIQYYNGEERAKGNILERFSAQQFPDLHSELNLSSLELGDSALYFCASMRTRFGAGPPQETQYFGPGTRLLVL.

This clonotype was counted many times. The CDR3 sequence: CASSPRSKPEQFF. Written as DNA, the CDR3 is TGTGCCAGCAGCCCCCGATCGAAGCCTGAGCAGTTCTTC. This chain connects TRBV3-1 to TRBJ2-1; D gene unclear. Germline V lookup: CDR1 LGHDT, CDR2 YNNKEL (reference sequence). The CDR3 spans 13 residues. Between the trimmed V and J ends, which lost 4 bases and 9 bases, there was a span of 13 bases.

V and J are TRBV7-8 and TRBJ2-1; D gene ambiguous. Germline assignment: CDR1 SGHVS and CDR2 FQNEAQ. There are 13 residues in the CDR3. V was pared by 2 bases and J by 8 bases, with 10 bases between. This CDR3 is CASSLISRDEQFF. As DNA, the CDR3 is TGTGCCAGCAGCTTAATTTCTCGGGATGAGCAGTTCTTC.

The chain carries TRBV11-2 and TRBJ2-7, with D perhaps given as TRBD1 or TRBD2 (5 bases each). The V end was cut by 8 bases, the J end by 3 bases, with 17 bases between. Germline CDR1 is SGHAT and CDR2 is FQNNGV. The CDR3 sequence is 14 residues long. The CDR3 loop is CASSRAGTNYEQYF. The DNA for the CDR3 is TGTGCCAGCTCCCGTGCAGGGACCAACTACGAGCAGTACTTC.

This clonotype was seen at least ten times. This chain uses TRBV11-2 with TRBJ2-1; 12 positions match TRBD2. Germline V gene lookup returns CDR1 SGHAT and CDR2 FQNNGV. The ends lost 4 bases at V and 9 bases at J; junction bases unmatched: 7. CDR3 length: 15 amino acids. CDR3 protein: CASSSWTSGVFEQFF. Here the CDR3 DNA reads TGTGCCAGCAGCTCCTGGACTAGCGGGGTTTTTGAGCAGTTCTTC.

This clonotype was observed a single time. The CDR3 DNA sequence: TGTGCCAGTTGGGGGGGCAATCAGCCCCAGCATTTT. Protein sequence: CASWGGNQPQHF. The rearrangement uses TRBV28 and TRBJ1-5; tentative D call: TRBD1 (5 bases). Germline CDR1 reads MDHEN; CDR2 reads SYDVKM. The CDR3 totals 12 residues. V was clipped by 9 bases and J by 2 bases, with 8 bases between them.

This clonotype was picked up a small number of times. The rearrangement uses TRBV7-9 and TRBJ2-2; TRBD2 matches at 8 bases. This CDR3 contains 17 residues. Per the germline V gene, CDR1 is SEHNR and CDR2 is FQNEAQ (reference sequence). Unmatched junction bases numbered 8, after V lost 4 bases and J lost 1 base. CDR3 DNA: TGTGCCAGCAGCTCGCTAACGGGAGGGCAGAACACCGGGGAGCTGTTTTTT. The encoded protein is CASSSLTGGQNTGELFF.

This clonotype was detected ten times or more. The V gene is TRBV3-1, the J gene TRBJ2-5; D is possibly TRBD2 (5 bases). CDR3 length: 16 residues. Trimming pared 0 bases from V and 5 bases from J, leaving 16 bases between. The germline V gene encodes CDR1 LGHDT and CDR2 YNNKEL (reference sequence). CDR3 sequence reads: CASSQERARTRETQYF. The CDR3 bases are TGTGCCAGCAGCCAAGAACGGGCTAGGACTCGTGAGACCCAGTACTTC.

In this sample, this clonotype turned up a few times. The gene calls are TRBV3-1 and TRBJ1-1; D call uncertain. V was cut by 4 bases and J by 4 bases, with 10 bases left in between. The V gene's germline CDR1 is LGHDT and CDR2 YNNKEL (reference sequence). CDR3 length: 13 residues. CDR3: CASSLLQSTEAFF. The CDR3 nucleotides are TGTGCCAGCAGCCTCTTACAGAGCACTGAAGCTTTCTTT. Full variable domain (missing parts from reference TRBV3-1 and TRBJ1-1): DTAVSQTPKYLVTQMGNDKSIKCEQNLGHDTMYWYKQDSKKFLKIMFSYNNKELIINETVPNRFSPKSPDKAHLNLHINSLELGDSAVYFCASSLLQSTEAFFGQGTRLTVV.

This chain connects TRBV7-2 to TRBJ1-3, with unresolved D. V was cut by 2 bases and J by 4 bases, with 12 bases left in between. The CDR3 has 15 amino acids. Germline V gene sequence: CDR1 SGHTA, CDR2 FQGNSA. The CDR3 reads CASSLQRGGGNTIYF. As DNA, the CDR3 is TGTGCCAGCAGCTTACAGCGGGGAGGCGGAAACACCATATATTTT.

This clonotype was observed at least ten times. The chain couples TRBV3-1 to TRBJ1-2; D is unclear. Germline V gene data show CDR1 as LGHDT and CDR2 as YNNKEL (reference sequence). CDR3 length equals 16 residues. V lost 4 bases and J 0 bases, leaving 15 bases between the germline ends. The CDR3 DNA reads as TGTGCCAGCAGCCCGAGCCGGTCAACTACTAACTATGGCTACACCTTC. Protein: CASSPSRSTTNYGYTF.

The rearrangement links TRBV24-1 to TRBJ2-7; TRBD1 might be the D (6 bases). The germline V gene encodes CDR1 KGHDR and CDR2 SFDVKD. V was trimmed by 3 bases and J by 7 bases, leaving 9 bases between them. This CDR3 contains 12 residues. CDR3 region: CATSDSGQEQYF. For the CDR3, the DNA is TGTGCCACCAGTGATAGCGGACAGGAGCAGTACTTC.

Only a few counts were recorded for this clonotype. The chain joins TRBV2 to TRBJ1-4, with TRBD1 as a possible D gene (6 bases). The CDR3 loop spans 12 amino acids. V lost 8 bases, J lost 8 bases, and 12 bases lay in between. Germline V CDR1 and CDR2: SNHLY, FYNNEI. The CDR3 DNA reads as TGTGCCAGCCTTGGGACAAGCGAAAAACTGTTTTTT. It specifies CASLGTSEKLFF.

As concerns this clonotype: The conserved phenylalanine or tryptophan is not found at the CDR3 terminus, so this likely reflects a read error. The rearrangement joins TRBV7-8 to TRBJ2-7; 11 bases match TRBD2. The CDR3 sequence is 15 residues long. The V gene end was trimmed by 5 bases and the J gene end by 4 bases; junction bases not matched to a gene: 7. CDR1 and CDR2 from the germline V gene are SGHVS and FQNEAQ. DNA for the CDR3: TGTGCCAGCAGCCTGCGCGTAGCGGGAGGGTACGAGCAGTACTTA. Translation: CASSLRVAGGYEQYL.

This clonotype has ten or more counts. V usage is TRBV2 and J usage is TRBJ2-5; 7 bases align to TRBD1. The V and J ends lost 4 bases and 1 base, in that order; junction bases with no gene match: 12. Looked up from germline, CDR1 is SNHLY and CDR2 is FYNNEI. This CDR3 contains 17 residues. The CDR3 DNA follows: TGTGCCAGCAGTGTATCAGGGGGACCCCTCTCCCAAGAGACCCAGTACTTC. Translation gives CASSVSGGPLSQETQYF.

A few counts support this clonotype. V and J are TRBV6-1 and TRBJ1-4; no firm D call. With 1 base removed from V and 6 bases from J, the gap between germline ends came to 9 bases. This CDR3 contains 14 residues. Germline V gene data show CDR1 as MNHNS and CDR2 as SASEGT. The DNA of the CDR3 is TGTGCCAGCAGTGAAGGGGCTTCCGATGAAAAACTGTTTTTT. This sequence encodes CASSEGASDEKLFF.

The chain links TRBV14 to TRBJ2-2; no clear D gene. The germline CDR1 and CDR2 sequences are SGHDN and FVKESK. The CDR3 extends over 13 amino acids. Trimming removed 5 bases at V and 6 bases at J, with 10 bases between. The CDR3, as DNA: TGTGCCAGCAGCGATACTCAATCCGGGGAGCTGTTTTTT. Translation: CASSDTQSGELFF.

Concerning this clonotype itself: Mismatch with germline at one junction end may stem from a read error. The J gene is TRBJ2-5, the V gene TRBV5-1, with 8 bases lining up with TRBD1. The CDR3 is 14 amino acids. Germline V gives CDR1 SGHRS, CDR2 YFSETQ. CDR3 coding DNA: TGCGCCAGCAGATTGGACAGGGCAACGAAGACCCAGTACTTC. It encodes CASRLDRATKTQYF. The full variable domain, completed using reference TRBV5-1 and TRBJ2-5, is KAGVTQTPRYLIKTRGQQVTLSCSPISGHRSVSWYQQTPGQGLQFLFEYFSETQRNKGNFPGRFSGRQFSNSRSEMNVSTLELGDSALYLCASRLDRATKTQYFGPGTRLLVL.

This clonotype showed up just a few times. This rearrangement joins TRBV19 to TRBJ2-1; TRBD2 aligns across 9 bases. The CDR3 spans 16 residues. The V gene end was trimmed by 5 bases and the J gene end by 0 bases; junction bases not matched to a gene: 5. Looked up from germline, CDR1 is LNHDA and CDR2 is SQIVND (reference sequence). The CDR3 is CASSASSGNSYNEQFF. The CDR3 nucleotides read TGTGCCAGTAGTGCATCTAGCGGGAACTCCTACAATGAGCAGTTCTTC.